Listed below are T cell receptor beta chains from one sample, sequenced in a study of blood T cell repertoires in COVID-19. Measured with immunoSEQ multiplex PCR; TCRdb has only the in-frame clones, and not every one. Of 150,000 to 200,000 clones in the sample, over 80% were seen once. The sample taken for sequencing was PBMCs or T cells enriched from blood (not recorded which). The receptor set was obtained from a woman between 55 and 75 years old who had recovered from COVID-19. Both conserved end residues are part of each CDR3. A D gene is named only where the DNA matches it firmly. Not every row has a clone size; where given, it reads once, few, many or a size class.

CDR3nt | CDR3aa | abundance | d_gene | len | j_gene | v_gene
TGCAGTGCTGGGGACAGGGTTGAAGCTTTCTTT | CSAGDRVEAFF | - | TRBD1 | 11 | TRBJ1-1 | TRBV20-1
TGCGCCAGCAGCCAAACAGGGAGCTCTGGAAACACCATATATTTT | CASSQTGSSGNTIYF | - | - | 15 | TRBJ1-3 | TRBV4-1
TGCGCCAGCAGCTCCGGGACACCGGCATCCGAAAACACCATATATTTT | CASSSGTPASENTIYF | - | - | 16 | TRBJ1-3 | TRBV5-1
TGTGCCAGTAGTATATGGACAGGGGGCTACGGCTACACCTTC | CASSIWTGGYGYTF | - | TRBD1 | 14 | TRBJ1-2 | TRBV19
TGTGCCAGCAGCGTAGAGGGTCAGGGGTACTATGGCTACACCTTC | CASSVEGQGYYGYTF | - | - | 15 | TRBJ1-2 | TRBV9
TGTGCCAGCTCACCACTCTGGACTAGCGGGAGTACAGATACGCAGTATTTT | CASSPLWTSGSTDTQYF | - | TRBD2 | 17 | TRBJ2-3 | TRBV18
TGTGCCAGCAGCTTAGAGGCTGGGCCCGAGATTACCTACGAGCAGTACTTC | CASSLEAGPEITYEQYF | - | - | 17 | TRBJ2-7 | TRBV11-3
TGTGCCAGCACTACACAGGGATATGGCTACACCTTC | CASTTQGYGYTF | - | - | 12 | TRBJ1-2 | TRBV25-1
TGTGCCAGCAGCGAACAGGGAACAGGCAATCAGCCCCAGCATTTT | CASSEQGTGNQPQHF | - | - | 15 | TRBJ1-5 | TRBV7-9
TGTGCCAGCAGTGAATTCAGGGGGACACCTACTCGGCTGTTTTTT | CASSEFRGTPTRLFF | - | TRBD1 | 15 | TRBJ1-4 | TRBV6-1
TGTGCCAGCAGTAAGGCAGGCCACAATGAGCAGTTCTTC | CASSKAGHNEQFF | - | - | 13 | TRBJ2-1 | TRBV27
TGTGCCACCAGTGTAGGACAGGAGATCAATAATTCACCCCTCCACTTT | CATSVGQEINNSPLHF | - | TRBD1 | 16 | TRBJ1-6 | TRBV24-1
TGTGCCAGCAGCTTAGATGCGGGAATTGGGAGTGAGCAGTTCTTC | CASSLDAGIGSEQFF | once | - | 15 | TRBJ2-1 | TRBV7-6
TGTGCCAGTAGTATCGTTCGGTTAACGGGAGGGCTCAGGAATGAGCAGTTCTTC | CASSIVRLTGGLRNEQFF | - | TRBD2 | 18 | TRBJ2-1 | TRBV19
TGTGCCAGCAGGGTCGGGACAAACGTTTTCTTT | CASRVGTNVFF | - | - | 11 | TRBJ1-1 | TRBV12-3/TRBV12-4
TGTGCCAGTGCGACAGGGAATGGCAATCAGCCCCAGCATTTT | CASATGNGNQPQHF | - | TRBD1 | 14 | TRBJ1-5 | TRBV6-6
TGCGCCAGCAGCCTTGGTACAGGGGGAATCACTGAAGCTTTCTTT | CASSLGTGGITEAFF | - | TRBD1 | 15 | TRBJ1-1 | TRBV4-1
TGTGCCAGCAGCTCCTTAAGAGCGACAGGGGTTGGGGCCAACGTCCTGACTTTC | CASSSLRATGVGANVLTF | - | TRBD1 | 18 | TRBJ2-6 | TRBV11-2
TGTGCCATCAGTGAGTGGCTAGCGGGAGGACAAGAGACCCAGTACTTC | CAISEWLAGGQETQYF | - | TRBD2 | 16 | TRBJ2-5 | TRBV10-3
TGTGCCAGCAGTGCCGGGATTGCGGGGACTGAAGCTTTCTTT | CASSAGIAGTEAFF | - | - | 14 | TRBJ1-1 | TRBV2
TGTGCCAGCAGTGAACGGGGGGGCGCCCTCGAAAAACTGTTTTTT | CASSERGGALEKLFF | - | - | 15 | TRBJ1-4 | TRBV2
TGTGCCAGCAGTTGGGACAGAGAGACCCAGTACTTC | CASSWDRETQYF | few | TRBD1 | 12 | TRBJ2-5 | TRBV28
TGTGCCAGCAGTCTCGGACAGTATGGCTACACCTTC | CASSLGQYGYTF | - | - | 12 | TRBJ1-2 | TRBV6-6
TGTGCCAGCAGCTTAGAGTCGAGCTCCTACAATGAGCAGTTCTTC | CASSLESSSYNEQFF | - | - | 15 | TRBJ2-1 | TRBV7-2
TGTGCCAGCAGCAAAGGACAGGGGGAAAAACTGTTTTTT | CASSKGQGEKLFF | few | TRBD1 | 13 | TRBJ1-4 | TRBV5-4
TGCGCCAGCAGGCTAGCAGCAGGCACAGATACGCAGTATTTT | CASRLAAGTDTQYF | few | - | 14 | TRBJ2-3 | TRBV23-1
TGTGCCAGCAGCCGGCCGGCGGGGCACTCCTACGAGCAGTACTTC | CASSRPAGHSYEQYF | - | - | 15 | TRBJ2-7 | TRBV7-9
TGCGCCAGCAGCTTGGGAAGGGGCGGGAACACTGAAGCTTTCTTT | CASSLGRGGNTEAFF | - | - | 15 | TRBJ1-1 | TRBV5-1
TGTGCCAGCCGAAATACGGGGTACACTGAAGCTTTCTTT | CASRNTGYTEAFF | - | - | 13 | TRBJ1-1 | TRBV28
TGCGCCAGCAGCCCTACGCCGGGGGGAAACACCATATATTTT | CASSPTPGGNTIYF | - | - | 14 | TRBJ1-3 | TRBV4-1
TGTGCCAGCAGTTTAATGGGGCGGAATGAAAAACTGTTTTTT | CASSLMGRNEKLFF | - | - | 14 | TRBJ1-4 | TRBV28
TGCGCCAGCAGCCAAGATGCAGGCGGGGGGAACAATGAGCAGTTCTTC | CASSQDAGGGNNEQFF | - | TRBD2 | 16 | TRBJ2-1 | TRBV4-1
TGTGCCAGCAGCACTCGAAACAGGGGTCCCTCCTCACCCCTCCACTTT | CASSTRNRGPSSPLHF | - | TRBD1 | 16 | TRBJ1-6 | TRBV5-4
TGTGCCAGCAGCTTGGTATCAGGGCCTGGAGCTTTCTTT | CASSLVSGPGAFF | - | - | 13 | TRBJ1-1 | TRBV5-5
TGCAGTGCTAGAGCTATGGAGACCCAGTACTTC | CSARAMETQYF | - | - | 11 | TRBJ2-5 | TRBV20-1
TGTGCCAGCAGTGATCTAGCGGGGTACGAGCAGTACTTC | CASSDLAGYEQYF | - | TRBD2 | 13 | TRBJ2-7 | TRBV2
TGTGCCAGCAGCTTTAGGGGCGGACAGGGATTGCGAAACACCATATATTTT | CASSFRGGQGLRNTIYF | - | TRBD1 | 17 | TRBJ1-3 | TRBV11-2
TGTGCCAGCAGCTTAGCCGCAGGGGGAGGCGGCTACACCTTC | CASSLAAGGGGYTF | - | TRBD1 | 14 | TRBJ1-2 | TRBV7-2
TGTGCCATCAGTGGACAGGGGGTAGCCTCTAACTATGGCTACACCTTC | CAISGQGVASNYGYTF | - | TRBD1 | 16 | TRBJ1-2 | TRBV10-3
TGTGCCAGCAGCCAAGCCAGTGAAGCTTTCTTT | CASSQASEAFF | - | - | 11 | TRBJ1-1 | TRBV3-1/TRBV3-2
TGTGCCAGCAGCCCAAGGGGGGGAAGCGGGGGATTCATGAACACTGAAGCTTTCTTT | CASSPRGGSGGFMNTEAFF | - | - | 19 | TRBJ1-1 | TRBV7-8
TGCAGCGTTGAGCTAGCGGGCAAGTTCTTC | CSVELAGKFF | - | TRBD2 | 10 | TRBJ2-1 | TRBV29-1
TGTGCCAGCAGCCTAGGGGAGGGTTTTAAGCAGTACTTC | CASSLGEGFKQYF | - | TRBD2 | 13 | TRBJ2-7 | TRBV7-3
TGTGCCAGCAGTACCGGGACAGGGGTTGGCCGGGAGCTGTTTTTT | CASSTGTGVGRELFF | few | TRBD1 | 15 | TRBJ2-2 | TRBV28
TGTGCCAGCTCACCACTACCGGGGGGGTACCAAGAGACCCAGTACTTC | CASSPLPGGYQETQYF | - | TRBD2 | 16 | TRBJ2-5 | TRBV18
TGTGCCAGCAGCGTAAGGGCGGGGTACCAAGAGACCCAGTACTTC | CASSVRAGYQETQYF | - | - | 15 | TRBJ2-5 | TRBV9
TGTGCCAGCAGCCTTACACCCAACTATGGCTACACCTTC | CASSLTPNYGYTF | - | - | 13 | TRBJ1-2 | TRBV3-1/TRBV3-2
TGCGCCAGCAGCCAAGGGATTCAGGGACAACTCTATGGCTACACCTTC | CASSQGIQGQLYGYTF | - | - | 16 | TRBJ1-2 | TRBV4-1
TGTGCCAGCAGCCGGGAGAATAACCTCTCCCTTGGGGAGCAGTACTTC | CASSRENNLSLGEQYF | few | - | 16 | TRBJ2-7 | TRBV14
TGCAGTGCTAGAGAGCGGCTGCAGTACACCTTC | CSARERLQYTF | - | - | 11 | TRBJ1-2 | TRBV20-1
TGCGCCAGCAGCCAGAAGGACAGGCTGAACACTGAAGCTTTCTTT | CASSQKDRLNTEAFF | - | TRBD1 | 15 | TRBJ1-1 | TRBV4-1
TGTGCCTGGAGCGTCTCAGTACAAGAGACCCAGTACTTC | CAWSVSVQETQYF | - | - | 13 | TRBJ2-5 | TRBV30
TGTGCCAGCAGCTCTTGGGGTAGCGGGGTCCAAGAGACCCAGTACTTC | CASSSWGSGVQETQYF | - | TRBD2 | 16 | TRBJ2-5 | TRBV7-8
TGTGCCAGCAGCCGTCGCGGCTATGGCTACACCTTC | CASSRRGYGYTF | - | - | 12 | TRBJ1-2 | TRBV5-6
TGTGCCAGCAGCCAAAGTACGGTCTCTGGAAACACCATATATTTT | CASSQSTVSGNTIYF | - | - | 15 | TRBJ1-3 | TRBV3-1/TRBV3-2